In this sample, the clone carrying this TCR beta chain turned up a few times. The CDR3 totals 12 residues. Germline lookup yields CDR1 LGHDT and CDR2 YNNKEL (reference sequence). Trimming stripped 4 bases from V and 12 bases from J, with 13 bases between. This sample stems from a study of blood T cell repertoires in COVID-19. TCRdb keeps only in-frame clones here, not all; method: immunoSEQ multiplex PCR. The sample contains just over 95,000 clones, about 83% of which appear only once. Material for sequencing was peripheral blood. The clonotype was recovered from a human donor in a cohort sampled during active COVID-19. This sequence joins TRBV3-1 (or the pseudogene TRBV3-2) and TRBJ2-1; perhaps TRBD2 as D (6 bases). CDR3: CASSLHGGWQFF. CDR3 DNA: TGTGCCAGCAGCCTACACGGAGGGTGGCAGTTCTTC.